This TCR beta chain was identified during a study of identical twins. TCRdb passed the 5' RACE reads through MiXCR, listing each CDR3 protein once. The sample gives about 150,000 distinct CDR3 sequences, approximately 3.5% of which show up once; approximately 7.7% is in the top ten. This clonotype has at least ten counts. Germline V gene data show CDR1 as SEHNR and CDR2 as FQNEAQ (reference sequence). The ends lost 5 bases at V and 6 bases at J; junction bases unmatched: 3. The CDR3 covers 12 residues. This TCR derives from a man between 18 and 35 years old in good health. The chain couples TRBV7-9 to TRBJ2-7; TRBD1 aligns across 8 bases. The specimen sequenced was memory T cells sorted from blood. The CDR3 DNA reads as TGTGCCAGCAGCCCGACAGGGGCCGAGCAGTACTTC. Amino acid sequence: CASSPTGAEQYF.